Shown below are 14 T cell receptor beta chains from a single sample sequenced in a study of cytomegalovirus exposure and HLA in healthy donors. The method was immunoSEQ multiplex PCR; TCRdb's version includes in-frame clones alone and lacks a portion of them. The sample records some 320,000 clones, around 90% being singletons. Sequencing was performed on PBMCs. These receptors all come from a woman in her thirties in good health and CMV-seropositive.

The chain carries TRBV5-1 and TRBJ2-1, with a possible D match to TRBD1 (5 bases). Germline CDR1 is SGHRS and CDR2 is YFSETQ. The length of the CDR3 is 14 residues. The germline V and J ends were trimmed by 4 bases and 2 bases, with 10 bases remaining between them. CDR3: CASSLGQTYNEQFF. The DNA of the CDR3 is TGCGCCAGCAGCCTCGGACAAACCTACAATGAGCAGTTCTTC.

The rearrangement uses TRBV5-1 and TRBJ2-1; 8 nucleotides match TRBD2. Germline V gene data show CDR1 as SGHRS and CDR2 as YFSETQ. CDR3 length equals 16 residues. V lost 0 bases and J lost 7; bases outside the gene matches: 9. The CDR3 region is CASSLVFRGGSNEQFF. The CDR3 DNA reads TGCGCCAGCAGCTTGGTGTTCCGGGGGGGTTCAAATGAGCAGTTCTTC.

The chain uses TRBV27 and TRBJ2-6, with TRBD1 matching over 10 bases. The CDR3 is made up of 17 amino acids. The J segment lost 0 bases and the V segment lost 4 bases, leaving 3 bases of the junction unmatched. Per the germline V gene, CDR1 is MNHEY and CDR2 is SMNVEV (reference sequence). The CDR3 DNA is TGTGCCAGCAGTTCGGGACAGGGGCCCTCTGGGGCCAACGTCCTGACTTTC. Protein sequence: CASSSGQGPSGANVLTF.

The chain uses TRBV28 and TRBJ1-2; 8 positions agree with TRBD1. Germline trimming cut 6 bases from V and 2 bases from J; bases unmatched to any gene: 14. In germline, CDR1 is MDHEN, CDR2 SYDVKM. The length of the CDR3 is 17 residues. The CDR3 protein is CASSRGPRTYRNYGYTF. The DNA for the CDR3 is TGTGCCAGCAGCAGGGGGCCCCGAACGTACCGGAACTATGGCTACACCTTC.

The rearrangement links TRBV28 to TRBJ2-1; TRBD2 matches at 7 bases. CDR1 is MDHEN, CDR2 SYDVKM, per germline. The V segment lost 2 bases and the J segment 10 bases; nucleotides outside the gene matches: 11. The CDR3 runs 15 residues. CDR3 sequence: CASSLPGLSVHEQFF. Here the CDR3 DNA reads TGTGCCAGCAGTTTACCGGGACTATCAGTGCACGAGCAGTTCTTC.

The V and J genes are TRBV14 and TRBJ2-7; D is unresolved. The V end lost 3 bases, the J end lost 3 bases, and 6 bases lay between the germline ends. In germline, CDR1 is SGHDN, CDR2 FVKESK. This CDR3 has 12 residues. The CDR3 sequence is CASSQRFYEQYF. Here the CDR3 DNA reads TGTGCCAGCAGCCAGCGGTTCTACGAGCAGTACTTC.

V and J are TRBV14 and TRBJ2-3; 7 nucleotides match TRBD2. The CDR3 covers 16 residues. The germline gives CDR1 SGHDN, CDR2 FVKESK. With 0 bases clipped from V and 5 bases from J, the junction kept 8 bases outside the gene matches. The CDR3 DNA follows: TGTGCCAGCAGCCAAGACGTTCTAGCGGCCGGAGATACGCAGTATTTT. Its protein is CASSQDVLAAGDTQYF.

Only one count was recorded for this clone. This chain joins TRBV2 and TRBJ2-2, with D possibly called TRBD1 or TRBD2 (6 bases each). V lost 7 bases and J lost 0, with 18 bases in between. Germline values: CDR1 SNHLY, CDR2 FYNNEI. The CDR3 runs to 17 residues. The CDR3: CASTLPARGANTGELFF. CDR3 nucleotide sequence: TGTGCCAGCACCCTCCCCGCGAGGGGGGCGAACACCGGGGAGCTGTTTTTT.

The CDR3 loop reads CSAPHLGRAEAFF. CDR3 bases: TGCAGCGCCCCACATCTAGGACGAGCTGAAGCTTTCTTT. The chain has TRBV29-1 and TRBJ1-1; D unclear. The germline CDR1 and CDR2 sequences are SQVTM and ANQGSEA. CDR3 length: 13 amino acids. V lost 7 bases, J lost 6 bases, and 18 bases lay in between.

This chain connects TRBV11-3 to TRBJ2-1; 8 bases fit TRBD2. V shed 0 bases and J 7 bases; nucleotides not matched to a gene: 5. Germline V gives CDR1 SGHNT, CDR2 YENEEA. This CDR3 is built from 15 residues. The CDR3 DNA is TGTGCCAGCAGCTTAGAGTCCGGGAGGGTTAATGAGCAGTTCTTC. Amino acid sequence: CASSLESGRVNEQFF. The whole variable domain, remainder taken from reference TRBV11-3 and TRBJ2-1, is EAGVVQSPRYKIIEKKQPVAFWCNPISGHNTLYWYLQNLGQGPELLIRYENEEAVDDSQLPKDRFSAERLKGVDSTLKIQPAELGDSAVYLCASSLESGRVNEQFFGPGTRLTVL.

The chain is built from TRBV11-3 and TRBJ2-1; 7 nucleotides align to TRBD1. The CDR3 is 16 residues long. The V segment lost 1 base and the J segment 0 bases; nucleotides outside the gene matches: 3. The V gene's germline CDR1 is SGHNT and CDR2 YENEEA. CDR3 sequence: CASSLAGTASYNEQFF. The CDR3, as DNA: TGTGCCAGCAGCTTAGCCGGGACAGCCTCCTACAATGAGCAGTTCTTC.

The chain is built from TRBV7-9 and TRBJ1-4; D is undetermined. V lost 1 base and J 0 bases, leaving 6 bases between the germline ends. This CDR3 spans 15 amino acids. Germline V gives CDR1 SEHNR, CDR2 FQNEAQ (reference sequence). DNA of the CDR3: TGTGCCAGCAGCTTAGAGGTGGCAACTAATGAAAAACTGTTTTTT. Translating gives CASSLEVATNEKLFF.

The chain recombines TRBV28 with TRBJ1-6; 8 bases are a match to TRBD1. V shed 11 bases, J shed 6 bases, and the junction held 9 bases outside the gene matches. There are 14 residues in the CDR3. Germline CDR1 MDHEN, CDR2 SYDVKM. CDR3 sequence reads: CASRPGQVNSPLHF. The CDR3 DNA reads as TGTGCCTCCAGGCCGGGACAGGTTAATTCACCCCTCCACTTT.

V is TRBV6-1 and J is TRBJ2-3, with 13 bases matching TRBD2. Per the germline V gene, CDR1 is MNHNS and CDR2 is SASEGT. V shed 10 bases, J shed 1 base, and the junction held 5 bases outside the gene matches. This CDR3 comprises 15 residues. CDR3 DNA: TGTGCCACCACTAGCGGGGGGGCCGGCACAGATACGCAGTATTTT. Amino acid sequence: CATTSGGAGTDTQYF.